This paragraph reports one T cell receptor (beta chain). Its specificity is not known. These data come from a study of T cell responses to AZD1222 COVID-19 vaccine. Notes on the study in general: Baseline seropositivity characterized only six AZD1222 recipients. Clonal diversity was possibly underestimated, and the donors were mostly white British, with more females.

The method was immunoSEQ multiplex PCR; TCRdb's version includes in-frame clones alone and lacks a portion of them. The table shows 95,000 to 150,000 clones, with 88% occurring only once. This CDR3 comprises 14 residues. V shed 1 base and J shed 1 base, with 7 bases lying between them. Germline V CDR1 and CDR2: SGHAT, FQNNGV. This chain connects TRBV11-2 to TRBJ1-1, with D unresolved. The material was peripheral blood, obtained on day 0 of AZD1222 vaccination. The clonotype was recovered from an adult in good health. CDR3 amino acids: CASSLGAANTEAFF. The CDR3 bases are TGTGCCAGCAGCTTAGGGGCAGCGAACACTGAAGCTTTCTTT.